This T cell receptor beta chain was obtained from a study of monozygotic twins with inflammatory bowel disease. Following a re-call of the 5' RACE reads, TCRdb has one entry per CDR3 protein and lacks DNA. Recorded for this sample: nearly 450,000 distinct CDR3 sequences. The CDR3 consists of 12 residues. Germline V CDR1 and CDR2: MGHDK, SYGVNS. The sample consisted of blood. The TCR sequence derives from a human donor with ulcerative colitis or Crohn's disease, or a healthy co-twin of an affected twin (not recorded which). This chain joins TRBV25-1 and TRBJ1-1. This chain's CDR3 is CASNEGYTEAFF.